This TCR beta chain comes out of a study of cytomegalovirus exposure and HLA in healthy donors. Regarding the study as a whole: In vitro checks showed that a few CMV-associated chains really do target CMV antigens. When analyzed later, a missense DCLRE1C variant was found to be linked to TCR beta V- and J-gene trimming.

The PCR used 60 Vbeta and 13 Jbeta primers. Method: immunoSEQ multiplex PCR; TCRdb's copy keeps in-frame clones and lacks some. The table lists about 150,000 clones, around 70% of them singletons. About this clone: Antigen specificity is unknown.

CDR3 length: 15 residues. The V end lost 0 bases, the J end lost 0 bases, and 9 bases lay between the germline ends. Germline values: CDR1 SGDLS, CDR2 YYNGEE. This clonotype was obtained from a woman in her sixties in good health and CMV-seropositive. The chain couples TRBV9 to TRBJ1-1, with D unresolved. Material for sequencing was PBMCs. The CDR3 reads CASSVGRGLNTEAFF. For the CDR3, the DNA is TGTGCCAGCAGCGTAGGCAGAGGATTGAACACTGAAGCTTTCTTT.